The present T cell receptor beta chain was sequenced within a study of blood T cells in healthy people across ages. The germline gives CDR1 SGDLS, CDR2 YYNGEE. The CDR3 contains 18 residues. V shed 1 base, J shed 6 bases, and the junction held 16 bases outside the gene matches. Primers used in a second PCR of about 7 to 11 cycles were a sample-barcoded 5' primer and a J-beta primer mix. Researchers report that a template-switch adaptor with 12 random nucleotides tagged each cDNA molecule. TCRdb called the 5' RACE reads again in MiXCR, with one record for every CDR3 protein. The data show more than 900,000 distinct CDR3 sequences, under 30% seen once. In addition, the sample was reused for a study of T cells of mothers and their children. This second study says: Input to cDNA synthesis comprised all extracted RNA, at a ratio of about 1.4 ug per 15 ul. Thymic selection shapes TCR recombination output similarly in related and unrelated pairs.

Source material: blood. The chain joins TRBV9 to TRBJ2-1, with 7 bases matching TRBD2. The TCR comes from a girl aged 2-10 years in good health. CDR3 sequence (DNA): TGTGCCAGCAGCGTAATGGAGGGAGGGCCTCAAGTGTCCAATGAGCAGTTCTTC. Translating it yields CASSVMEGGPQVSNEQFF.